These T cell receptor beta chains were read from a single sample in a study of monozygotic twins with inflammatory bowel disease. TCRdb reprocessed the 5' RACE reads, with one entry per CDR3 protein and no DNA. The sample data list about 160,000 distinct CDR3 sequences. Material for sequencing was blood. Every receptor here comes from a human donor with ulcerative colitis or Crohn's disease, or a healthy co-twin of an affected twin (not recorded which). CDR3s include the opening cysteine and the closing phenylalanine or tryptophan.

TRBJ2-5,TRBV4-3,CASSGLAGETQYF
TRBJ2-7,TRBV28,CASLAGDPYEQYF
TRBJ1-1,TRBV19,CASTIDLEGGSTFF
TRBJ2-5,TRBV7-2,CASSLAVGQTQETQYF
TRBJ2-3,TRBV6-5,CASSSRTRLGDTDTQYF
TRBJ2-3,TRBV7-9,CASSPPPSDTQYF
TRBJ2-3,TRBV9,CASSPRRGRGGDTQYF
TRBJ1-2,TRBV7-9,CASRPSGTGSGYTF
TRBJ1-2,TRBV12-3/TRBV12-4,CASSVDRFYGYTF
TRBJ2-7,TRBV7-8,CASSPTLLDEQYF
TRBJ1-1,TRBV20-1,CSAMTVLELNTEAFF
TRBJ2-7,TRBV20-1,CSASGTSGSEQYF
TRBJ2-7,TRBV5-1,CASSLDVVYEQYF
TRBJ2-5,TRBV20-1,CSARRGGGQETQYF
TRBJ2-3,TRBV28,CARKDRGHTDTQYF
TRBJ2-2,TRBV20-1,CSARVLLAGTGTGELFF
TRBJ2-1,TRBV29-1,CSVEPGLNEQFF
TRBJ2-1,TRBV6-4,CASSPGRNNEQFF
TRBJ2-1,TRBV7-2,CASSRLAGGREEQFF
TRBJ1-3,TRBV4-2,CTSSQSSTEGGGNTIYF
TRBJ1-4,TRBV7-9,CASRNHRGPTNEKLFF
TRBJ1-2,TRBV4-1,CASSQEGRLYGYTF
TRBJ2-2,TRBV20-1,CSAREWNRDTGELFF
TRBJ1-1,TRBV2,CASRGQGGTEAFF